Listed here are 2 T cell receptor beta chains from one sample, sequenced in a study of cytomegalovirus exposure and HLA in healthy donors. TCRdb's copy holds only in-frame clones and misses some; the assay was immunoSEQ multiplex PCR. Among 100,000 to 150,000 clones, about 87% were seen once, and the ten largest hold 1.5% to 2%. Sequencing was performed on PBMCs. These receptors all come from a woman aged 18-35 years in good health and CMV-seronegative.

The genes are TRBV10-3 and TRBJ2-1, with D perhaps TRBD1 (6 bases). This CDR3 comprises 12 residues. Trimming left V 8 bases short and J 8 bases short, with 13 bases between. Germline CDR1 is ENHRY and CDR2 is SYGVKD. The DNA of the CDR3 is TGTGCCATCGATGCAGGGGACGATGAGCAGTTCTTC. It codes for CAIDAGDDEQFF.

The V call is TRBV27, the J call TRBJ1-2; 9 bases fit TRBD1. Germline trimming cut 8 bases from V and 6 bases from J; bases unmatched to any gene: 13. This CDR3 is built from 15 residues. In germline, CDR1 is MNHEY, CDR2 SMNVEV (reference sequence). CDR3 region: CASGLAGQGLNGYTF. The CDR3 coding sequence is TGTGCCAGCGGACTCGCGGGACAGGGCCTCAATGGCTACACCTTC.